These 14 T cell receptor beta chains came from one sample sequenced in a study of blood T cell repertoires in COVID-19. The repertoire was sequenced with immunoSEQ multiplex PCR; TCRdb's copy has only in-frame clones and lacks some. Here the sample spans 35,000 to 55,000 clones, 83% being singletons. Material for sequencing was peripheral blood. All receptors come from a man in his 60s with active COVID-19.

This sequence joins TRBV28 and TRBJ1-1, with 10 bases matching TRBD1. Unmatched junction bases numbered 10, after V lost 5 bases and J lost 7 bases. Per germline, CDR1 MDHEN and CDR2 SYDVKM. The CDR3 runs to 15 residues. The CDR3 DNA reads TGTGCCAGCAGTGCGGGGGACAGGGGTTTTATTGAAGCTTTCTTT. This translates into CASSAGDRGFIEAFF.

The V call is TRBV7-3, the J call TRBJ2-2, with TRBD1 as a possible D gene (6 bases). The germline gives CDR1 SGHTA, CDR2 FQGTGA. The CDR3 consists of 14 residues. V was trimmed by 1 base and J by 4 bases, leaving 7 bases between them. CDR3 coding DNA: TGTGCCAGCAGCTTAAGAGGGGGCACCGGGGAGCTGTTTTTT. Its protein is CASSLRGGTGELFF.

The chain combines TRBV11-2 with TRBJ2-5; TRBD1 matches at 7 bases. The germline gives CDR1 SGHAT, CDR2 FQNNGV. The CDR3 is 14 residues long. V gave up 3 bases and J gave up 5 bases; unmatched junction bases: 6. CDR3 nucleotides: TGTGCCAGCAGCTTGACAGGGAGTTCGGAGACCCAGTACTTC. It yields the protein CASSLTGSSETQYF.

The J gene is TRBJ2-1, the V gene TRBV21-1; TRBD2, as called in the table, went unchecked against the DNA. TRBV21-1 is a documented pseudogene. The CDR3 covers 18 residues. CDR3 loop: CASSNINGWRCPYNEQFF. CDR3 DNA sequence: TGTGCCAGCAGCAATATAAATGGGTGGCGGTGCCCCTACAATGAGCAGTTCTTC.

The chain is built from TRBV3-1 (or the pseudogene TRBV3-2) and TRBJ2-3; D remains unclear. The length of the CDR3 is 13 residues. V gave up 5 bases and J gave up 4 bases, with 10 bases separating them. Per germline, CDR1 LGHDT and CDR2 YNNKEL (reference sequence). The DNA for the CDR3 is TGTGCCAGCAGCTCACGAGCCTCAGATACGCAGTATTTT. It is translated as CASSSRASDTQYF.

This clone was counted only a few times. V usage is TRBV21-1 and J usage is TRBJ2-1; the D segment call TRBD2 is taken from the table without a DNA check. TRBV21-1 constitutes a pseudogene. This CDR3 contains 20 residues. CDR3 nucleotide sequence: TGTGCCAGCAGCAAAGTTCGGAAGCGGAAGCCGATCTTCCCCTACAATGAGCAGTTCTTC. This encodes CASSKVRKRKPIFPYNEQFF.

The chain uses TRBV7-8 and TRBJ2-1, with D perhaps matching TRBD1 (7 bases). The CDR3 consists of 17 residues. Germline V gene lookup returns CDR1 SGHVS and CDR2 FQNEAQ. Between the trimmed V and J ends, which lost 4 bases and 0 bases, there was a span of 16 bases. Here the CDR3 reads CASSSGGLPSSYNEQFF. The CDR3 region has the DNA TGTGCCAGCAGCTCAGGGGGACTTCCAAGCTCCTACAATGAGCAGTTCTTC.

The chain joins TRBV27 to TRBJ2-3; 10 bases align to TRBD2. The CDR3 covers 15 residues. Losses at the gene ends were 7 bases for V and 3 bases for J; bases not matched to a gene: 7. The germline V gene has CDR1 MNHEY and CDR2 SMNVEV (reference sequence). CDR3 sequence (DNA): TGTGCCAGCACCTTTAGCGGGGGGATGACAGATACGCAGTATTTT. Its protein is CASTFSGGMTDTQYF.

The chain is built from TRBV9 and TRBJ2-1; the match to TRBD1 covers 9 bases. This CDR3 is built from 17 residues. V shed 0 bases, J shed 1 base, and the junction held 5 bases outside the gene matches. The germline gives CDR1 SGDLS, CDR2 YYNGEE. CDR3 sequence: CASSVGGQGTSYNEQFF. DNA for the CDR3: TGTGCCAGCAGCGTAGGCGGACAGGGGACGTCCTACAATGAGCAGTTCTTC.

This chain uses TRBV7-9 with TRBJ1-2; 9 nucleotides line up with TRBD1. The germline V gene encodes CDR1 SEHNR and CDR2 FQNEAQ (reference sequence). CDR3 length: 14 residues. The J segment lost 6 bases and the V segment lost 5 bases, leaving 7 bases of the junction unmatched. The CDR3 spells CASSLVYRGHGYTF. The CDR3 nucleotides read TGTGCCAGCAGCCTAGTGTACAGGGGGCATGGCTACACCTTC. The full variable domain, its missing parts supplied by reference TRBV7-9 and TRBJ1-2, is DTGVSQNPRHKITKRGQNVTFRCDPISEHNRLYWYRQTLGQGPEFLTYFQNEAQLEKSRLLSDRFSAERPKGSFSTLEIQRTEQGDSAMYLCASSLVYRGHGYTFGSGTRLTVV.

This rearrangement joins TRBV9 to TRBJ2-3; 12 nucleotides match TRBD2. The CDR3 has 18 residues. Germline CDR1 is SGDLS and CDR2 is YYNGEE. Unmatched junction bases numbered 8, after V lost 3 bases and J lost 0 bases. The CDR3 region has the DNA TGTGCCAGCAGCGCAGGGATCGGACTAGCGGGGAGCACAGATACGCAGTATTTT. Residues: CASSAGIGLAGSTDTQYF.

V gene TRBV18 combines with J gene TRBJ1-1; D possibly corresponds to TRBD1 (6 bases). Germline lookup yields CDR1 KGHSH and CDR2 LQKENI. Trimming took off 6 bases at V and 7 bases at J, with 12 bases between the two ends. The CDR3 is 12 residues long. The CDR3 nucleotides read TGTGCCAGCTCCCTCAACAGGGATGAAGCTTTCTTT. Translation gives CASSLNRDEAFF.

CDR3 bases: TGCGCCAGCAGCTTGGCCTTCACTAGCGGGAGTACAATGGGGCAGTTCTTC. Amino acids: CASSLAFTSGSTMGQFF. The chain employs TRBV5-1 and TRBJ2-1; 11 bases align to TRBD2. Germline V gives CDR1 SGHRS, CDR2 YFSETQ. The CDR3 contains 17 residues. The J segment lost 12 bases and the V segment lost 0 bases, leaving 14 bases of the junction unmatched.

This clone was seen a few times. The chain couples TRBV7-3 to TRBJ2-7, with 8 nucleotides matching TRBD1. The V gene's germline CDR1 is SGHTA and CDR2 FQGTGA. The CDR3 extends over 14 amino acids. The V gene end was trimmed by 5 bases and the J gene end by 5 bases; junction bases not matched to a gene: 8. In nucleotides, the CDR3 is TGTGCCAGCAGCCCAGGACAGGGTCACAACGAGCAGTACTTC. It translates to CASSPGQGHNEQYF. The variable domain in full, completed from reference TRBV7-3 and TRBJ2-7, reads GAGVSQTPSNKVTEKGKYVELRCDPISGHTALYWYRQSLGQGPEFLIYFQGTGAADDSGLPNDRFFAVRPEGSVSTLKIQRTERGDSAVYLCASSPGQGHNEQYFGPGTRLTVT.